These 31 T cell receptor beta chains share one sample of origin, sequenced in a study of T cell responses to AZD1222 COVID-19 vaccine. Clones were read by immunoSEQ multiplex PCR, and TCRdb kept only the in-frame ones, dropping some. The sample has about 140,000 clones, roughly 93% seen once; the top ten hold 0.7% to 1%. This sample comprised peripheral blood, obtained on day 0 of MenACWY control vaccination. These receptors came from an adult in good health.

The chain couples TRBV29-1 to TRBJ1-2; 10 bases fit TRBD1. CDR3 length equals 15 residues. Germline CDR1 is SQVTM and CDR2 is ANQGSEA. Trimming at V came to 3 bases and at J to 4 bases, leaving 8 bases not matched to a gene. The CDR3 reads CSVEGTGDATYGYTF. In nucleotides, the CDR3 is TGCAGCGTTGAGGGGACAGGGGACGCGACCTATGGCTACACCTTC.

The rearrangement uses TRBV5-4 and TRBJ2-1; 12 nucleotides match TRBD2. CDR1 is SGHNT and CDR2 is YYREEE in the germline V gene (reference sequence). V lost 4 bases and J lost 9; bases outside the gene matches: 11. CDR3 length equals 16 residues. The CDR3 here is CASSPNGLAGPSEQFF. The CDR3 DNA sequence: TGTGCCAGCAGCCCGAACGGACTAGCGGGACCCTCTGAGCAGTTCTTC. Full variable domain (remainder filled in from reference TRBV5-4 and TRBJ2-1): ETGVTQSPTHLIKTRGQQVTLRCSSQSGHNTVSWYQQALGQGPQFIFQYYREEENGRGNFPPRFSGLQFPNYSSELNVNALELDDSALYLCASSPNGLAGPSEQFFGPGTRLTVL.

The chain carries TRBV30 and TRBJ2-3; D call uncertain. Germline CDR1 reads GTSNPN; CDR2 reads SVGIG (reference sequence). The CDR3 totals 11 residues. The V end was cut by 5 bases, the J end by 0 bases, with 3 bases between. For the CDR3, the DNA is TGTGCCTGGGCTAGCACAGATACGCAGTATTTT. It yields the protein CAWASTDTQYF.

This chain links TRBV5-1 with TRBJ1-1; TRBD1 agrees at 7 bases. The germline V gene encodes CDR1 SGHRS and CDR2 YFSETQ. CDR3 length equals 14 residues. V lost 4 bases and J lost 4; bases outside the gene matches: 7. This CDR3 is CASSPYRGPTEAFF. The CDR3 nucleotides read TGCGCCAGCAGCCCGTACAGGGGTCCCACTGAAGCTTTCTTT. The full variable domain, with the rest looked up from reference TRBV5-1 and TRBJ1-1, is KAGVTQTPRYLIKTRGQQVTLSCSPISGHRSVSWYQQTPGQGLQFLFEYFSETQRNKGNFPGRFSGRQFSNSRSEMNVSTLELGDSALYLCASSPYRGPTEAFFGQGTRLTVV.

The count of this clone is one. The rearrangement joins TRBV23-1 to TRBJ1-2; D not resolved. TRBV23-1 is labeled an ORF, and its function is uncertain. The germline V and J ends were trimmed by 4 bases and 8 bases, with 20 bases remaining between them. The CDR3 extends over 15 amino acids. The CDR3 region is CASSPLGGREEGYTF. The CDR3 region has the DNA TGCGCCAGCAGTCCCCTAGGTGGTAGGGAGGAAGGCTACACCTTC.

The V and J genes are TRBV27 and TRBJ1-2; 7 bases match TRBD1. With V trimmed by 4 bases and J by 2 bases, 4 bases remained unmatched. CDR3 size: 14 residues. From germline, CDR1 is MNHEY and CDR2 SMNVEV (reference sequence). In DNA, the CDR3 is TGTGCCAGCAGTTGGAAGGGGGCGAACTATGGCTACACCTTC. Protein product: CASSWKGANYGYTF.

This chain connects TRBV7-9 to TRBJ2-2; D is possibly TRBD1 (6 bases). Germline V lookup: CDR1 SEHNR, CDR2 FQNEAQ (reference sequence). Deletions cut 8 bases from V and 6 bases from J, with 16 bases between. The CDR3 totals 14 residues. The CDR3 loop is CASPFGNRAGELFF. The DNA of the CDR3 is TGTGCCAGCCCCTTCGGGAACAGGGCCGGGGAGCTGTTTTTT.

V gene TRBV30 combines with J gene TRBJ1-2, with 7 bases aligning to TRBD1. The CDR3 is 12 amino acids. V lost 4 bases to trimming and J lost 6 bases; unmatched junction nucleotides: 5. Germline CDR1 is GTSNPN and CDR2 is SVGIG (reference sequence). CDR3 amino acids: CAWMGQWNGYTF. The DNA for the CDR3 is TGTGCCTGGATGGGACAGTGGAATGGCTACACCTTC.

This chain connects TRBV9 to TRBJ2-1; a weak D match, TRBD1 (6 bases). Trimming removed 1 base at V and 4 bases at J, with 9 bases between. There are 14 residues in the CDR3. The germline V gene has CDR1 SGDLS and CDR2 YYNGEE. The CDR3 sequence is CASSVRDTYNEQFF. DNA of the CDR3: TGTGCCAGCAGCGTACGGGACACATACAATGAGCAGTTCTTC. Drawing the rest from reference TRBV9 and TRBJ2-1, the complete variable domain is DSGVTQTPKHLITATGQRVTLRCSPRSGDLSVYWYQQSLDQGLQFLIQYYNGEERAKGNILERFSAQQFPDLHSELNLSSLELGDSALYFCASSVRDTYNEQFFGPGTRLTVL.

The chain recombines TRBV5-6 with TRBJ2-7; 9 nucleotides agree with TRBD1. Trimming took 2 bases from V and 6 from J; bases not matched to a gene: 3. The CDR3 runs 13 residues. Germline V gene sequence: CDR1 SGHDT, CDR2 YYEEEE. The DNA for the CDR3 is TGTGCCAGCAGCTTAGGGACAGGGCGCGAGCAGTACTTC. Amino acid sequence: CASSLGTGREQYF. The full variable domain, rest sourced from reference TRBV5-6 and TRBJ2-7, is DAGVTQSPTHLIKTRGQQVTLRCSPKSGHDTVSWYQQALGQGPQFIFQYYEEEERQRGNFPDRFSGHQFPNYSSELNVNALLLGDSALYLCASSLGTGREQYFGPGTRLTVT.

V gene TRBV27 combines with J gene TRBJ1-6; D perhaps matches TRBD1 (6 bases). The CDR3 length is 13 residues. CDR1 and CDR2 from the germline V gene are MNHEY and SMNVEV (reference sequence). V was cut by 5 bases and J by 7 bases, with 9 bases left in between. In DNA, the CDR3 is TGTGCCAGCAGTAACAGGGAGAATTCACCCCTCCACTTT. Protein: CASSNRENSPLHF.

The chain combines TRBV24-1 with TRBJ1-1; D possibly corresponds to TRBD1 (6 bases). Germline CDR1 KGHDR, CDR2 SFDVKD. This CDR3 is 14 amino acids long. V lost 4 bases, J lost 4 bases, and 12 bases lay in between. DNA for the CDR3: TGTGCCACCAGTGAAAACAGGGAAGGCACTGAAGCTTTCTTT. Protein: CATSENREGTEAFF.

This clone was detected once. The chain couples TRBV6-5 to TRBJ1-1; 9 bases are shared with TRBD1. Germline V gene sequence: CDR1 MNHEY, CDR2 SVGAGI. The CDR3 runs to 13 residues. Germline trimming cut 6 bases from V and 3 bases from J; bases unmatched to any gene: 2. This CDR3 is CASSRTGDTEAFF. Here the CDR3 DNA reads TGTGCCAGCAGCCGGACAGGGGACACTGAAGCTTTCTTT.

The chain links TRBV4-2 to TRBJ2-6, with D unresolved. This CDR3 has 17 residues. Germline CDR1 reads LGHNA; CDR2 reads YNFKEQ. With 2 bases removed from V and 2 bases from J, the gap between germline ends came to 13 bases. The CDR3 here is CASSQISSGPGANVLTF. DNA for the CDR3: TGTGCCAGCAGCCAAATTAGTTCCGGCCCTGGGGCCAACGTCCTGACTTTC.

DNA of the CDR3: TGTGCCACCAGCCCCTTCCCGACAGGCCCCTACAATGAGCAGTTCTTC. Translating it yields CATSPFPTGPYNEQFF. V gene TRBV15 combines with J gene TRBJ2-1; tentative D call: TRBD1 (6 bases). V lost 5 bases to trimming and J lost 2 bases, with 16 bases between them. The V gene's germline CDR1 is LNHNV and CDR2 YYDKDF (reference sequence). The CDR3 totals 16 residues.

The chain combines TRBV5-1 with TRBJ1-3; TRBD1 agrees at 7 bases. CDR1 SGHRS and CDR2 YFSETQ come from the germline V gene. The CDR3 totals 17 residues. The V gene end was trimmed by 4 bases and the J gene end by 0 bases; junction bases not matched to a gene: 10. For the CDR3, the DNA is TGCGCCAGCAGCGTATCGACAGGGCTAATCTCTGGAAACACCATATATTTT. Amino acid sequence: CASSVSTGLISGNTIYF.

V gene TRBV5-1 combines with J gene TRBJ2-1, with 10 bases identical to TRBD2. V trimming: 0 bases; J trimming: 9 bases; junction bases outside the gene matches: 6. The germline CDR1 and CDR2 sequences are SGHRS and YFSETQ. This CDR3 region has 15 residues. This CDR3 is CASSLAASGGSEQFF. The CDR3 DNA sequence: TGCGCCAGCAGCTTGGCGGCTAGCGGGGGTAGTGAGCAGTTCTTC.

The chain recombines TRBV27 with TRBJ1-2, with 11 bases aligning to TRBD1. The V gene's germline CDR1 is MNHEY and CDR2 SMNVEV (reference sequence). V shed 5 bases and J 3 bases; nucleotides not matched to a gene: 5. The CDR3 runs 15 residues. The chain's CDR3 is CASSGRTGGDYGYTF. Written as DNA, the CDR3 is TGTGCCAGCAGTGGAAGGACAGGGGGCGACTATGGCTACACCTTC.

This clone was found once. CDR3 DNA: TGCGCCAGCAGGAGAGGGGAGACAGGGTACAATGAGCAGTTCTTC. Amino acid sequence: CASRRGETGYNEQFF. The chain links TRBV5-1 to TRBJ2-1; 7 positions match TRBD1. The junction had 9 bases not matched to a gene; V was cut back by 5 bases and J by 4 bases. The CDR3 is 15 residues long. Looked up from germline, CDR1 is SGHRS and CDR2 is YFSETQ.

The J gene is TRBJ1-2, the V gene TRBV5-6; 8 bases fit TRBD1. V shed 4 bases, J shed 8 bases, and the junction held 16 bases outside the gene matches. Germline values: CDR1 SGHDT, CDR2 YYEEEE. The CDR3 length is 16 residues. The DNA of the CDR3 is TGTGCCAGCAGCACCTATGGACAGGGTCGAACGGGGGGCTACACCTTC. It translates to CASSTYGQGRTGGYTF.

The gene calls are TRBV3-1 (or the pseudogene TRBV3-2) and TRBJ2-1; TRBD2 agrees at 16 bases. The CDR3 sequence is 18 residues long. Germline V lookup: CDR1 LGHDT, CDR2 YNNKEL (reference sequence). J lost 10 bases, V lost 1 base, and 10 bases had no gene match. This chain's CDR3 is CASSQGIPGLAGGEEQFF. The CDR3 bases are TGTGCCAGCAGCCAAGGAATCCCGGGACTAGCGGGAGGGGAGGAGCAGTTCTTC.

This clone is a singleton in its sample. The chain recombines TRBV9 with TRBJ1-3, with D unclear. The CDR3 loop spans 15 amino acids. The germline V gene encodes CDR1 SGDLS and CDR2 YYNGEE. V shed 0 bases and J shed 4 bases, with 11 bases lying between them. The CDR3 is CASSVARAAGNTIYF. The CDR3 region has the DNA TGTGCCAGCAGCGTAGCTAGGGCGGCAGGAAACACCATATATTTT.

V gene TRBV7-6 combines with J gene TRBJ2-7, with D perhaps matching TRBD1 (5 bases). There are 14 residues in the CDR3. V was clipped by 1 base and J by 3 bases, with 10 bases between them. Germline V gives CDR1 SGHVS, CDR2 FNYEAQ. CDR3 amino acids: CASSLETDSYEQYF. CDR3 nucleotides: TGTGCCAGCAGCTTAGAAACCGACAGCTACGAGCAGTACTTC. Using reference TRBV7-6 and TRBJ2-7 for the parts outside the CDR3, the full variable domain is GAGVSQSPRYKVTKRGQDVALRCDPISGHVSLYWYRQALGQGPEFLTYFNYEAQQDKSGLPNDRFSAERPEGSISTLTIQRTEQRDSAMYRCASSLETDSYEQYFGPGTRLTVT.

The CDR3 region has the DNA TGTGCCAGCATCTTCCAGGGTTCGACTAATGAAAAACTGTTTTTT. It codes for CASIFQGSTNEKLFF. The chain joins TRBV5-6 to TRBJ1-4, with D perhaps matching TRBD1 (5 bases). Trimming removed 6 bases at V and 2 bases at J, with 14 bases between. Germline lookup yields CDR1 SGHDT and CDR2 YYEEEE. There are 15 residues in the CDR3.

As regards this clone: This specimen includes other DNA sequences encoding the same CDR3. The CDR3 nucleotides read TGCGCCAGCAGCCTGGACAGGGCTGGCTACACCTTC. Protein sequence: CASSLDRAGYTF. The genes are TRBV5-1 and TRBJ1-2; 8 nucleotides line up with TRBD1. V shed 4 bases, J shed 7 bases, and the junction held 3 bases outside the gene matches. The CDR3 contains 12 residues. In germline, CDR1 is SGHRS, CDR2 YFSETQ.

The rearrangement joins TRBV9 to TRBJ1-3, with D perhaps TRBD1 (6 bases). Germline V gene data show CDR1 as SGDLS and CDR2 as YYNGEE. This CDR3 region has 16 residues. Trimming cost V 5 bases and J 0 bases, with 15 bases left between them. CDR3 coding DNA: TGTGCCAGCAGGAAGGGGGAGGGTACCTCTGGAAACACCATATATTTT. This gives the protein CASRKGEGTSGNTIYF. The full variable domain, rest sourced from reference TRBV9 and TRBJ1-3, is DSGVTQTPKHLITATGQRVTLRCSPRSGDLSVYWYQQSLDQGLQFLIQYYNGEERAKGNILERFSAQQFPDLHSELNLSSLELGDSALYFCASRKGEGTSGNTIYFGEGSWLTVV.

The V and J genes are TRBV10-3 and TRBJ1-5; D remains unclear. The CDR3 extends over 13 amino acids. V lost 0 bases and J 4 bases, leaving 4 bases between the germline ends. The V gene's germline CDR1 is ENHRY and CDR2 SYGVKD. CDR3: CAISESGNQPQHF. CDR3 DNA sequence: TGTGCCATCAGTGAGTCCGGGAATCAGCCCCAGCATTTT.

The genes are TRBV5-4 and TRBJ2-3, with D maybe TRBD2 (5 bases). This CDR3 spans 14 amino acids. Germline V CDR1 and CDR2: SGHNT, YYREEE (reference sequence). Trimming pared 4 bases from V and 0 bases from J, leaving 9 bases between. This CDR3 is CASSPTRSTDTQYF. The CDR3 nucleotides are TGTGCCAGCAGCCCCACTAGGAGCACAGATACGCAGTATTTT.

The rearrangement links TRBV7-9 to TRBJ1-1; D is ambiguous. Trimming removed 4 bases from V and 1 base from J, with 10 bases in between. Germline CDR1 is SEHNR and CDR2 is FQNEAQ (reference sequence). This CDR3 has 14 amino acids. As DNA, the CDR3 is TGTGCCAGCAGCTCGGAACACCCGAACACTGAAGCTTTCTTT. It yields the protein CASSSEHPNTEAFF.

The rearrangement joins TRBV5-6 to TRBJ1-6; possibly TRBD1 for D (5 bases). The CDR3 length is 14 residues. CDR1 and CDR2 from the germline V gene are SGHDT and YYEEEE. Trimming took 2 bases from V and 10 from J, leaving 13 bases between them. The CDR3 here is CASSFQGFGSPLHF. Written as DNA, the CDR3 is TGTGCCAGCAGCTTCCAGGGATTTGGATCACCCCTCCACTTT.

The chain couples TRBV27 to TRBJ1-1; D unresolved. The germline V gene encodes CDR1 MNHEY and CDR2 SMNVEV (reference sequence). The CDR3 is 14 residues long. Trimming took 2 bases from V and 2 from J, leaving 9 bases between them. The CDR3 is CASSLIEGNTEAFF. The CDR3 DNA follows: TGTGCCAGCAGTTTAATCGAGGGAAACACTGAAGCTTTCTTT.